This T cell receptor beta chain was sequenced during a study of T-cell reconstitution after alpha-beta-depleted transplantation in children. Study outcomes and limitations: At the one-year point after transplant, T-cell counts and TCRbeta diversity were found to come mostly from T cells that had been newly produced. Certain patients had high TCRbeta diversity at day 60, and it came from recipient T cells and thymic progenitors that survived.

The length of the CDR3 is 14 residues. Per the germline V gene, CDR1 is LGHDT and CDR2 is YNNKEL (reference sequence). V was pared by 1 base and J by 4 bases, with 7 bases between. This clonotype was seen ten or more times. Its antigen remains unidentified. Unique molecular identifiers were built into the TCRbeta library. TCRdb reanalysed the PCR reads using MiXCR and keeps one entry per CDR3 protein. The repertoire holds some 300,000 distinct CDR3 sequences, with about 9.4% as singletons. The chain carries TRBV3-1 and TRBJ1-4, with a weak D call TRBD1 (5 bases). The sequence came from a boy less than two years old with acute myeloid leukemia, due to receive a stem cell transplant. The sequences come from PBMCs, collected before TCRalphabeta/CD19-depleted stem cell transplant. CDR3 nucleotide sequence: TGTGCCAGCAGCCAAGGGACAAATAATGAAAAACTGTTTTTT. Protein product: CASSQGTNNEKLFF. Drawing the rest from reference TRBV3-1 and TRBJ1-4, the complete variable domain is DTAVSQTPKYLVTQMGNDKSIKCEQNLGHDTMYWYKQDSKKFLKIMFSYNNKELIINETVPNRFSPKSPDKAHLNLHINSLELGDSAVYFCASSQGTNNEKLFFGSGTQLSVL.